This T cell receptor (beta chain) was sequenced in a study of T cells in localized non-small cell lung cancer. Study-wide points: Tumor trailed uninvolved adjacent lung in T cell clonality, which peaked there.

Sequenced by immunoSEQ multiplex PCR; TCRdb stores in-frame clones only, minus some. This sample carries tens of thousands of clones, about nine tenths of them seen once, and the ten largest clones take around 3.8%. As concerns this clone: Antigen: not known.

CDR1 MNHNY and CDR2 SVGAGI come from the germline V gene (reference sequence). Trimming stripped 6 bases from V and 0 bases from J, with 5 bases between. The CDR3 covers 13 residues. This clonotype originated in a male donor at least 60 years old with stage III lung adenocarcinoma. The starting material was peripheral blood, obtained before any cancer treatment. The V and J genes are TRBV6-6 and TRBJ1-4; D ambiguous. The CDR3 is CASRDATNEKLFF. The CDR3 DNA is TGTGCCAGCAGGGACGCAACTAATGAAAAACTGTTTTTT.